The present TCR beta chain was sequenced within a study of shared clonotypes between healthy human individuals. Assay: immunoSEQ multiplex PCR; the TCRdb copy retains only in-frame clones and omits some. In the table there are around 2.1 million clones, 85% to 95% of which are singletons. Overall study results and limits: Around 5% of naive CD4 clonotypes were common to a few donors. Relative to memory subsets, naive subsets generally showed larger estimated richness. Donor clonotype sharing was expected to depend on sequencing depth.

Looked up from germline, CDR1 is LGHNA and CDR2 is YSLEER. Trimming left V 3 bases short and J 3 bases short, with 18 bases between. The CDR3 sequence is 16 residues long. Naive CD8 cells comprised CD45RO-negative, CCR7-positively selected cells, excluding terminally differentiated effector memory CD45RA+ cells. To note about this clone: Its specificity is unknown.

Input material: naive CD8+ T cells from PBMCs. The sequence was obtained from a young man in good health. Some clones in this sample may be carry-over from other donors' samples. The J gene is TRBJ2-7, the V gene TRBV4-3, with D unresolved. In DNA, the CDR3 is TGCGCCAGCAGCCACGAGGTCAGTGGGGAAAACTACGAGCAGTACTTC. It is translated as CASSHEVSGENYEQYF.